One and the same sample provided the 19 T cell receptor beta chains below, sequenced in a study of shared T cell receptors in the human thymus. TCRdb's copy holds only in-frame clones and misses some; the assay was immunoSEQ multiplex PCR. The sample has hundreds of thousands of clones, around three quarters seen once. The same sample was also used in a study of human thymus T cells.

The material sequenced was thymocytes. These receptors were obtained from a boy younger than two with a congenital heart defect.

The CDR3 reads CASSYVAGNEQFF. CDR3 nucleotide sequence: TGTGCCAGCAGTTACGTGGCGGGGAATGAGCAGTTCTTC. The chain employs TRBV6-5 and TRBJ2-1, with D possibly matching TRBD2 (6 bases). CDR1 and CDR2 from the germline V gene are MNHEY and SVGAGI. The CDR3 is 13 amino acids. Trimming took 2 bases from V and 7 from J, leaving 9 bases between them.

This CDR3 reads CASSVGTGTKKNTGELFF. In DNA, the CDR3 is TGTGCCAGCAGTGTAGGGACAGGGACGAAAAAGAACACCGGGGAGCTGTTTTTT. This sequence joins TRBV2 and TRBJ2-2, with 9 positions matching TRBD1. Germline CDR1 is SNHLY and CDR2 is FYNNEI. J gave up 1 base and V 4 bases, and 10 bases lay outside the gene matches. This CDR3 spans 18 amino acids.

This rearrangement joins TRBV6-1 to TRBJ1-5, with 10 nucleotides matching TRBD1. In germline, CDR1 is MNHNS, CDR2 SASEGT. The trim removed 4 bases at V and 7 bases at J, leaving 4 bases unmatched. The CDR3 totals 14 residues. CDR3 sequence (DNA): TGTGCCAGCAGTGCCGGGACAGGGGTGCAGCCCCAGCATTTT. The encoded protein is CASSAGTGVQPQHF.

Only a few counts were recorded for this clone. V is TRBV19 and J is TRBJ1-1; possible D gene TRBD1, 5 bases. The CDR3 length is 14 residues. Trimming stripped 1 base from V and 3 bases from J, with 9 bases between. Germline CDR1 reads LNHDA; CDR2 reads SQIVND (reference sequence). CDR3 residues: CASSIGIGDTEAFF. CDR3 nucleotide sequence: TGTGCCAGTAGTATAGGGATAGGGGACACTGAAGCTTTCTTT.

This clone was detected only a few times. Other DNA sequences in the same sample also yield this CDR3. The rearrangement links TRBV15 to TRBJ2-7; TRBD1 matches 9 bases. The CDR3 is 14 amino acids. The J segment lost 11 bases and the V segment lost 3 bases, leaving 11 bases of the junction unmatched. Germline V lookup: CDR1 LNHNV, CDR2 YYDKDF (reference sequence). The CDR3 nucleotides are TGTGCCACCAGCAGGGGACAGGGCCGCTCGCAGGAGTACTTC. Amino acid sequence: CATSRGQGRSQEYF. Complete variable domain (other parts from reference TRBV15 and TRBJ2-7): DAMVIQNPRYQVTQFGKPVTLSCSQTLNHNVMYWYQQKSSQAPKLLFHYYDKDFNNEADTPDNFQSRRPNTSFCFLDIRSPGLGDTAMYLCATSRGQGRSQEYFGPGTRLTVT.

This clone has a handful of counts. The chain carries TRBV6-5 and TRBJ2-3; D uncertain. The CDR3 runs to 15 residues. CDR1 and CDR2 (germline): MNHEY, SVGAGI. Trimming took off 7 bases at V and 2 bases at J, with 16 bases between the two ends. Here the CDR3 DNA reads TGTGCCAGCAACGATCTGGGCAACTCCACAGATACGCAGTATTTT. This encodes CASNDLGNSTDTQYF.

The V call is TRBV6-5, the J call TRBJ1-2; possibly TRBD1 for D (5 bases). The V and J ends lost 5 bases and 5 bases respectively, with 15 bases between them. The CDR3 sequence is 14 residues long. Per the germline V gene, CDR1 is MNHEY and CDR2 is SVGAGI. The CDR3 region has the DNA TGTGCCAGCAGTCCCCGACAGCTTATGTATGGCTACACCTTC. Protein product: CASSPRQLMYGYTF.

The genes are TRBV21-1 and TRBJ2-5; the tabulated D call, TRBD1, remains unverified against the DNA. TRBV21-1 is a pseudogene. This CDR3 has 17 residues. DNA for the CDR3: TGTGCCAGCAGCAAAAGGAGGGGGCGAAGGTCGGGAGAGACCCAGTACTTC. This codes for CASSKRRGRRSGETQYF.

The CDR3 DNA follows: TGTGCCAGCAGTTTCCTAGCGGGAGGGTCACTAGCCAAAAACATTCAGTACTTC. It translates to CASSFLAGGSLAKNIQYF. The gene calls are TRBV28 and TRBJ2-4; 12 bases agree with TRBD2. There are 18 residues in the CDR3. CDR1 is MDHEN, CDR2 SYDVKM, per germline. Trimming took 3 bases from V and 0 from J; bases not matched to a gene: 6. The full variable domain, its missing parts supplied by reference TRBV28 and TRBJ2-4, is DVKVTQSSRYLVKRTGEKVFLECVQDMDHENMFWYRQDPGLGLRLIYFSYDVKMKEKGDIPEGYSVSREKKERFSLILESASTNQTSMYLCASSFLAGGSLAKNIQYFGAGTRLSVL.

V gene TRBV2 combines with J gene TRBJ1-2; D is unclear. Germline loops: CDR1 SNHLY, CDR2 FYNNEI. This CDR3 region has 13 residues. Trimming removed 0 bases from V and 8 bases from J, with 10 bases in between. CDR3 residues: CASSEALTFGYTF. CDR3 bases: TGTGCCAGCAGTGAAGCTTTAACTTTCGGCTACACCTTC.

The J gene is TRBJ1-1, the V gene TRBV5-8; unclear D gene. This CDR3 comprises 15 residues. Trimming stripped 2 bases from V and 0 bases from J, with 11 bases between. The germline V gene encodes CDR1 SGHTS and CDR2 YDEGEE. The CDR3 DNA follows: TGTGCCAGCAGCTTTCATGACCGGGTGAACACTGAAGCTTTCTTT. This codes for CASSFHDRVNTEAFF.

The chain combines TRBV5-1 with TRBJ2-5; 8 bases fit TRBD2. CDR1 and CDR2 from the germline V gene are SGHRS and YFSETQ. With V trimmed by 4 bases and J by 5 bases, 7 bases remained unmatched. This CDR3 spans 14 amino acids. The CDR3 loop reads CASSPRLASETQYF. The CDR3 region has the DNA TGCGCCAGCAGCCCTCGACTAGCGTCCGAGACCCAGTACTTC.

The V gene is TRBV6-1, the J gene TRBJ1-2; maybe TRBD1 (5 bases). Germline lookup yields CDR1 MNHNS and CDR2 SASEGT. This CDR3 has 14 residues. Trimming cost V 7 bases and J 2 bases, with 14 bases left between them. CDR3 bases: TGTGCCAGCAATCCGGGCCGGGGGAACTATGGCTACACCTTC. Its protein is CASNPGRGNYGYTF.

CDR3 region: CSVAGGLDEQFF. The CDR3, as DNA: TGCAGCGTTGCAGGGGGTTTGGATGAGCAGTTCTTC. This chain uses TRBV29-1 with TRBJ2-1, with 7 nucleotides matching TRBD1. Germline lookup yields CDR1 SQVTM and CDR2 ANQGSEA. The CDR3 sequence is 12 residues long. V gave up 4 bases and J gave up 8 bases; unmatched junction bases: 5.

The rearrangement uses TRBV15 and TRBJ2-1; TRBD1 matches 7 bases. CDR1 LNHNV and CDR2 YYDKDF come from the germline V gene (reference sequence). This CDR3 contains 16 residues. Trimming at V came to 3 bases and at J to 2 bases, leaving 7 bases not matched to a gene. The DNA of the CDR3 is TGTGCCACCAGCAGTTACCCCGGGACAGCCTACAATGAGCAGTTCTTC. Encoded protein: CATSSYPGTAYNEQFF.

The V and J genes are TRBV5-4 and TRBJ2-1; 7 bases map to TRBD1. This CDR3 has 15 residues. The junction had 9 bases not matched to a gene; V was cut back by 4 bases and J by 5 bases. Per germline, CDR1 SGHNT and CDR2 YYREEE (reference sequence). The CDR3: CASSPDRSKNNEQFF. CDR3 DNA: TGTGCCAGCAGCCCGGACAGGTCTAAGAACAATGAGCAGTTCTTC.

V gene TRBV19 combines with J gene TRBJ2-7; tentatively, D is TRBD1 (6 bases). This CDR3 contains 12 residues. V lost 8 bases, J lost 0 bases, and 8 bases lay in between. The germline V gene encodes CDR1 LNHDA and CDR2 SQIVND (reference sequence). CDR3 in amino acids: CASRDNSYEQYF. CDR3 sequence (DNA): TGTGCCAGTCGGGACAACTCCTACGAGCAGTACTTC.

The sample holds a few counts of this clone. V gene TRBV7-9 combines with J gene TRBJ2-1; weak D call: TRBD1 (6 bases). Germline lookup yields CDR1 SEHNR and CDR2 FQNEAQ (reference sequence). V lost 0 bases to trimming and J lost 3 bases, with 15 bases between them. The CDR3 is 17 residues long. The CDR3 coding sequence is TGTGCCAGCAGCTTAGCGCAGGGGACCCGGGGCTACAATGAGCAGTTCTTC. This sequence encodes CASSLAQGTRGYNEQFF.

This clone was seen more than once but under ten times. The chain couples TRBV13 to TRBJ2-7, with D perhaps TRBD1 (6 bases). Germline V gene sequence: CDR1 PRHDT, CDR2 FYEKMQ (reference sequence). Trimming pared 5 bases from V and 5 bases from J, leaving 22 bases between. CDR3 length: 16 residues. DNA of the CDR3: TGTGCCAGCAGCCCGCCGGGACATCACCCCGGGGACGAGCAGTACTTC. Translation gives CASSPPGHHPGDEQYF.